The subject of this entry is one T cell receptor beta chain. TCRdb keeps only in-frame clones here, not all; method: immunoSEQ multiplex PCR. The profile shows around 230,000 clones, 65% to 90% of them singletons. These data originate in a study of blood T cell repertoires in COVID-19. Across the whole study: T cells, B-cell-depleted T cells, or PBMCs provided the cDNA or gDNA that served as material.

This CDR3 has 14 amino acids. J gave up 10 bases and V 5 bases, and 13 bases lay outside the gene matches. Germline V gives CDR1 LGHDT, CDR2 YNNKEL (reference sequence). Followed over time, Seattle patients had been enrolled while infection was active. The chain carries TRBV3-1 (or the pseudogene TRBV3-2) and TRBJ1-2, with 7 bases that match TRBD1. Sequencing input: peripheral blood. The clonotype originates from a man aged 50 or older with COVID-19, enrolled during active disease. CDR3 nucleotides: TGTGCCAGCAGCTCGAACAGGGGCTCGTCCAACTACACCTTC. This encodes CASSSNRGSSNYTF.